This record concerns one T cell receptor beta chain sequence. As yet, its antigen is unknown. Via MiXCR, TCRdb re-called the 5' RACE reads, giving one row per CDR3 protein. The sample has some 300,000 distinct CDR3 sequences, over 9% seen once. The data stem from a study of identical twins. The CDR3 runs to 15 residues. Looked up from germline, CDR1 is SNHLY and CDR2 is FYNNEI. Trimming pared 6 bases from V and 0 bases from J, leaving 12 bases between. Findings and caveats of the study: Twin sharing of out-of-frame TCR alpha was underestimated by models in monozygotic pairs. Insertions were fewer in abundant cord blood beta clonotypes, whereas memory repertoires showed none of this pattern.

These same data were also listed under a study on yellow fever vaccine responses in identical twins.

This rearrangement joins TRBV2 to TRBJ2-4; a weak D match, TRBD1 (6 bases). The specimen was CD8+ T cells sorted from blood. The receptor comes from a woman aged 18-35 years in good health. In DNA, the CDR3 is TGTGCCAGCAGGTTCCGGACAGAAGCCAAAAACATTCAGTACTTC. Its translation is CASRFRTEAKNIQYF.